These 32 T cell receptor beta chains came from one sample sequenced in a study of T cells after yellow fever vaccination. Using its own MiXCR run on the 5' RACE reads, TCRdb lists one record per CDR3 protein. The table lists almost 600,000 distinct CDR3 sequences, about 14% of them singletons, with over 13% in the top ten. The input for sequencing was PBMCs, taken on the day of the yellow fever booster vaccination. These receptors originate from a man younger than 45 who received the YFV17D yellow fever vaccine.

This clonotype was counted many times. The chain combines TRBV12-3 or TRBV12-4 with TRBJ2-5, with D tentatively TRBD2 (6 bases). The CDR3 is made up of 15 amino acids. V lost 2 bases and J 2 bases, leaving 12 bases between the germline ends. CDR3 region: CASSLWLAAQETQYF. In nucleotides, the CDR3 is TGTGCCAGCAGTTTATGGTTAGCGGCACAAGAGACCCAGTACTTC.

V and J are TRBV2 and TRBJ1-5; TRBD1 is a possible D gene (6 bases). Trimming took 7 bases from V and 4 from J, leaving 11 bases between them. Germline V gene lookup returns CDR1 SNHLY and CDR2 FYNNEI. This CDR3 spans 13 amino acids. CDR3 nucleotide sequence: TGTGCCAGCAATAATCAGGGGAATCAGCCCCAGCATTTT. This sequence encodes CASNNQGNQPQHF.

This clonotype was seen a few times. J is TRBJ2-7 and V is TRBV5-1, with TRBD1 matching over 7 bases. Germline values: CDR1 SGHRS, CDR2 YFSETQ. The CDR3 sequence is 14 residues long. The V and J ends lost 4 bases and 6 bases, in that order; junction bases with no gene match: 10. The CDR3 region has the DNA TGCGCCAGCAGCCGACTACGACAGGGTCCCGAGCAGTACTTC. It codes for CASSRLRQGPEQYF.

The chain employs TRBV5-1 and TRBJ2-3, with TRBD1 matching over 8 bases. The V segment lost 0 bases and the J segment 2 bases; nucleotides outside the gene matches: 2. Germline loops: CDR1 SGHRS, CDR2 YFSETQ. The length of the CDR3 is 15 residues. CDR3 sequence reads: CASSLDRGITDTQYF. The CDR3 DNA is TGCGCCAGCAGCTTGGACAGGGGGATCACAGATACGCAGTATTTT.

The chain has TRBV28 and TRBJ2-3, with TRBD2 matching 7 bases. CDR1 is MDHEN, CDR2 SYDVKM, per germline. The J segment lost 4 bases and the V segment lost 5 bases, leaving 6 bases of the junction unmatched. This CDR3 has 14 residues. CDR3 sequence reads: CASSLAEDPDTQYF. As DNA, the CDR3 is TGTGCCAGCAGTCTAGCGGAGGACCCAGATACGCAGTATTTT.

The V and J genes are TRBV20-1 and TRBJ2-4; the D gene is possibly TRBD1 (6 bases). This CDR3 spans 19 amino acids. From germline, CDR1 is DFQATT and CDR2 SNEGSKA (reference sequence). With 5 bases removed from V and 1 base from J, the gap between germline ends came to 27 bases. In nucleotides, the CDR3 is TGCAGTGCTTCCAAACCAAGTACAGGGCGACAGAGGGCCAAAAACATTCAGTACTTC. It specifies CSASKPSTGRQRAKNIQYF.

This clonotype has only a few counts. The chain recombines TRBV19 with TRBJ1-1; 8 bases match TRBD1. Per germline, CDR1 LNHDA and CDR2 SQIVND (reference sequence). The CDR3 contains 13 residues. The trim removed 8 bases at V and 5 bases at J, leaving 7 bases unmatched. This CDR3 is CASGQGSMTEAFF. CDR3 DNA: TGTGCCAGTGGACAGGGATCGATGACTGAAGCTTTCTTT.

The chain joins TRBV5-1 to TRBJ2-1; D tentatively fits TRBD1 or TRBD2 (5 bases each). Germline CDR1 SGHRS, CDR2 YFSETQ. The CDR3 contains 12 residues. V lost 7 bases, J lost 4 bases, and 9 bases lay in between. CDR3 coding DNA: TGCGCCAGCGCAGAGGGGTACAATGAGCAGTTCTTC. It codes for CASAEGYNEQFF.

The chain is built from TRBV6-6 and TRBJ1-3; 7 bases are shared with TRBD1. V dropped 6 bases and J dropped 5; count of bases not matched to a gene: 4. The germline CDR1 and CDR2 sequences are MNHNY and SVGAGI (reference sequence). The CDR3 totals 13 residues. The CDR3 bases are TGTGCCAGCAGCCCGGGACAGCGAAACACCATATATTTT. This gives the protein CASSPGQRNTIYF.

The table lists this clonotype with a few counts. This CDR3 reads CASSQETGLQETQYF. CDR3 bases: TGTGCCAGCAGCCAAGAAACGGGACTCCAAGAGACCCAGTACTTC. This chain links TRBV14 with TRBJ2-5, with TRBD2 as a possible D gene (6 bases). Germline V lookup: CDR1 SGHDN, CDR2 FVKESK. This CDR3 has 15 residues. Trimming removed 0 bases at V and 1 base at J, with 9 bases between.

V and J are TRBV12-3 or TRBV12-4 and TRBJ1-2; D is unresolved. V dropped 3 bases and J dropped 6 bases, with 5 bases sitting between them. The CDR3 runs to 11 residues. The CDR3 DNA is TGTGCCAGCAGTTTCAAGGATGGCTACACCTTC. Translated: CASSFKDGYTF.

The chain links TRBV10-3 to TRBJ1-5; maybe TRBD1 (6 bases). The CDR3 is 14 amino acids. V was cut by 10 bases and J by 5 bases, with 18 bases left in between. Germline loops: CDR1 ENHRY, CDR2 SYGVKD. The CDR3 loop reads CATSAAQGDQPQHF. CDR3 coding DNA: TGTGCCACCTCGGCGGCACAGGGCGATCAGCCCCAGCATTTT.

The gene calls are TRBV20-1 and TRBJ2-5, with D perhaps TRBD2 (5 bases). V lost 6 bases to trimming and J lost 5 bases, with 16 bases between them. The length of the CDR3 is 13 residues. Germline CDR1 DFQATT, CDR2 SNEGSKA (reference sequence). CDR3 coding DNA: TGCAGTGCGGGAGCTGCCATGGGGGAGACCCAGTACTTC. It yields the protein CSAGAAMGETQYF.

The CDR3 DNA follows: TGTGCCAGCAGCCAGGATCCGCGGAACATTCAGTACTTC. Protein sequence: CASSQDPRNIQYF. The chain uses TRBV7-8 and TRBJ2-4; D remains unclear. The V and J ends lost 5 bases and 7 bases respectively, with 12 bases between them. Germline V CDR1 and CDR2: SGHVS, FQNEAQ. This CDR3 spans 13 amino acids.

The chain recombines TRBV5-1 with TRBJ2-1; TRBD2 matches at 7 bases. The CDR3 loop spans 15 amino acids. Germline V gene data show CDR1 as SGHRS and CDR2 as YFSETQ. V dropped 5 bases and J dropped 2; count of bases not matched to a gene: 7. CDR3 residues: CASSSLADPYNEQFF. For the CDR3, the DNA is TGCGCCAGCAGTTCCCTAGCGGACCCCTACAATGAGCAGTTCTTC.

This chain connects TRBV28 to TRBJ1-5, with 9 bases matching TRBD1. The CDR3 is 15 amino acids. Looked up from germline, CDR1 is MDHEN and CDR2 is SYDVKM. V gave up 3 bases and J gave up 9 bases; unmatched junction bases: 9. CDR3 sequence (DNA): TGTGCCAGCAGTTTTTGGACAGGGGAAAGCTTGCCCCAGCATTTT. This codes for CASSFWTGESLPQHF.

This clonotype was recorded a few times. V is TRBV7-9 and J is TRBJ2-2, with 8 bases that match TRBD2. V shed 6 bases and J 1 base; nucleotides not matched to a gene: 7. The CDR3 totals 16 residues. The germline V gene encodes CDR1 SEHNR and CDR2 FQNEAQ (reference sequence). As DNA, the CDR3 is TGTGCCAGCAGGCCGAGCGGGAGAGGGAACACCGGGGAGCTGTTTTTT. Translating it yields CASRPSGRGNTGELFF.

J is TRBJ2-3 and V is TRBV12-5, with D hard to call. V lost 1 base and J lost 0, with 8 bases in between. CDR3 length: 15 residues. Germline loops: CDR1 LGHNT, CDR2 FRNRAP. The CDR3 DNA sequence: TGTGCTAGTGGTTTGGAGGGTATAAGCACAGATACGCAGTATTTT. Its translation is CASGLEGISTDTQYF.

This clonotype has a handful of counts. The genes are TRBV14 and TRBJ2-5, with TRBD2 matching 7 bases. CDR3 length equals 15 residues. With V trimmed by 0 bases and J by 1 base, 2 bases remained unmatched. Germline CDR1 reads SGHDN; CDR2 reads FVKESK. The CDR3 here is CASSQEGRAQETQYF. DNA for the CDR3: TGTGCCAGCAGCCAAGAGGGGAGGGCCCAAGAGACCCAGTACTTC.

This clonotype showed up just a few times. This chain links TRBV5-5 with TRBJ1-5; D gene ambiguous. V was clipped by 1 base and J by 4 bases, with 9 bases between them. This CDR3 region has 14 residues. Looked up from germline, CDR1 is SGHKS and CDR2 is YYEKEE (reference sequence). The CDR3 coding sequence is TGTGCCAGCAGCTTGAAGGCAGAAAATCAGCCCCAGCATTTT. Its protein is CASSLKAENQPQHF.

As DNA, the CDR3 is TGTGCCATCAGCCCTGGGACAGGGGGACCCACAGATACGCAGTATTTT. The encoded protein is CAISPGTGGPTDTQYF. This sequence joins TRBV19 and TRBJ2-3; 11 bases align to TRBD1. Unmatched junction bases numbered 11, after V lost 10 bases and J lost 2 bases. Germline assignment: CDR1 LNHDA and CDR2 SQIVND (reference sequence). This CDR3 spans 16 amino acids.

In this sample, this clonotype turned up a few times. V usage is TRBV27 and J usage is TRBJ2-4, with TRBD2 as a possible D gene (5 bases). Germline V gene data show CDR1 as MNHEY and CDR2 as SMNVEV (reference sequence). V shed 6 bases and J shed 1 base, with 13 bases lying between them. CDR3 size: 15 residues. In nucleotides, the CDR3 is TGTGCCAGCAGCCTCGGGAATGGCGCCAAAAACATTCAGTACTTC. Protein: CASSLGNGAKNIQYF.

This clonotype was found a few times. CDR3: CASSVRGGSGANVLTF. The DNA for the CDR3 is TGTGCCAGCAGCGTTAGGGGGGGCTCTGGGGCCAACGTCCTGACTTTC. The genes are TRBV7-2 and TRBJ2-6; D is perhaps TRBD2 (7 bases). V shed 5 bases and J shed 0 bases, with 11 bases lying between them. The CDR3 is 16 residues long. Germline V gives CDR1 SGHTA, CDR2 FQGNSA.

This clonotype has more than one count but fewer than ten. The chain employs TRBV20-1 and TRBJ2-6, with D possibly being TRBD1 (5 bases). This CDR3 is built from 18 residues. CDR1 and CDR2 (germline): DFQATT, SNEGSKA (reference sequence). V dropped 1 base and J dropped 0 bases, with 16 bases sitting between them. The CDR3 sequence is CSARVAGPPFSGANVLTF. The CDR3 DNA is TGCAGTGCTAGAGTGGCAGGGCCGCCGTTCTCTGGGGCCAACGTCCTGACTTTC.

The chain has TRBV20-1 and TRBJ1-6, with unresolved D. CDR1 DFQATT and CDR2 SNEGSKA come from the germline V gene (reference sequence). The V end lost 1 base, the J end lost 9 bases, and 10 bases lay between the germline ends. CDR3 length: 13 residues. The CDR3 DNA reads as TGCAGTGCTAGAGTTAGGGCGGCTTCACCCCTCCACTTT. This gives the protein CSARVRAASPLHF.

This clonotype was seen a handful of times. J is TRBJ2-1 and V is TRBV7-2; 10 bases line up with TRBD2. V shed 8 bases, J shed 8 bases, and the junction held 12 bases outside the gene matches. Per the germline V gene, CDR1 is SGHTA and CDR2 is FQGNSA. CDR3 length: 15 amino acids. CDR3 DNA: TGTGCCAGCTCAAAGGGACTAGCGCTTTTTGATGAGCAGTTCTTC. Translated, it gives CASSKGLALFDEQFF.

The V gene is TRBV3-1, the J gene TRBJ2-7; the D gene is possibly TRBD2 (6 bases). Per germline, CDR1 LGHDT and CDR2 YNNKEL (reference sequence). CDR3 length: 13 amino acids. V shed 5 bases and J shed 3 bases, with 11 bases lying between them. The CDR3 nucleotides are TGTGCCAGCAGCAGGCGGGAACTCTACGAGCAGTACTTC. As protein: CASSRRELYEQYF.

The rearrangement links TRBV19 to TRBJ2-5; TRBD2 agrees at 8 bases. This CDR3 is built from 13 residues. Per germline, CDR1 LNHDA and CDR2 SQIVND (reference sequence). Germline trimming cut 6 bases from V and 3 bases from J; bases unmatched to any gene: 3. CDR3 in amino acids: CASRPAGEETQYF. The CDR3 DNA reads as TGTGCCAGTAGGCCAGCGGGAGAAGAGACCCAGTACTTC.

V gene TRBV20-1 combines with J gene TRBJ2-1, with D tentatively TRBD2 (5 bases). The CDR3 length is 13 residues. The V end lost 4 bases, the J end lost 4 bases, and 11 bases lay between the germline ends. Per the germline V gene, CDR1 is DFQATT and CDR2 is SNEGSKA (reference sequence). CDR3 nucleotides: TGCAGTGCTAAACTAGGTGGATACAATGAGCAGTTCTTC. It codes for CSAKLGGYNEQFF.

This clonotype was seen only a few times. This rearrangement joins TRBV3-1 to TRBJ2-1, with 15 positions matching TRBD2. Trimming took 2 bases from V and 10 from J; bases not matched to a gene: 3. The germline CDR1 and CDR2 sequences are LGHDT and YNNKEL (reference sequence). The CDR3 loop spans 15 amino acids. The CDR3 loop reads CASSQPGTSGREQFF. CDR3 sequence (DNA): TGTGCCAGCAGCCAACCCGGGACTAGCGGGAGGGAGCAGTTCTTC.

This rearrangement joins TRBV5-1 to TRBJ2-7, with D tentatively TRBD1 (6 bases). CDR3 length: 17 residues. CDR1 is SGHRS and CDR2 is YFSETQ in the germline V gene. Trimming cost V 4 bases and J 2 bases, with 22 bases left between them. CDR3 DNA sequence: TGCGCCAGCAGCCTATGGACAGAAGACATCGGGCCCTACGAGCAGTACTTC. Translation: CASSLWTEDIGPYEQYF.

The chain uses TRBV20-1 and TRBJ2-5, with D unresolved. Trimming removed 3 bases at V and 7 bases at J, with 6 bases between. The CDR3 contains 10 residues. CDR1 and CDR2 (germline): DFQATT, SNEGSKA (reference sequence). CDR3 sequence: CSASKATQYF. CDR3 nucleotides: TGCAGTGCTAGTAAAGCGACCCAGTACTTC.